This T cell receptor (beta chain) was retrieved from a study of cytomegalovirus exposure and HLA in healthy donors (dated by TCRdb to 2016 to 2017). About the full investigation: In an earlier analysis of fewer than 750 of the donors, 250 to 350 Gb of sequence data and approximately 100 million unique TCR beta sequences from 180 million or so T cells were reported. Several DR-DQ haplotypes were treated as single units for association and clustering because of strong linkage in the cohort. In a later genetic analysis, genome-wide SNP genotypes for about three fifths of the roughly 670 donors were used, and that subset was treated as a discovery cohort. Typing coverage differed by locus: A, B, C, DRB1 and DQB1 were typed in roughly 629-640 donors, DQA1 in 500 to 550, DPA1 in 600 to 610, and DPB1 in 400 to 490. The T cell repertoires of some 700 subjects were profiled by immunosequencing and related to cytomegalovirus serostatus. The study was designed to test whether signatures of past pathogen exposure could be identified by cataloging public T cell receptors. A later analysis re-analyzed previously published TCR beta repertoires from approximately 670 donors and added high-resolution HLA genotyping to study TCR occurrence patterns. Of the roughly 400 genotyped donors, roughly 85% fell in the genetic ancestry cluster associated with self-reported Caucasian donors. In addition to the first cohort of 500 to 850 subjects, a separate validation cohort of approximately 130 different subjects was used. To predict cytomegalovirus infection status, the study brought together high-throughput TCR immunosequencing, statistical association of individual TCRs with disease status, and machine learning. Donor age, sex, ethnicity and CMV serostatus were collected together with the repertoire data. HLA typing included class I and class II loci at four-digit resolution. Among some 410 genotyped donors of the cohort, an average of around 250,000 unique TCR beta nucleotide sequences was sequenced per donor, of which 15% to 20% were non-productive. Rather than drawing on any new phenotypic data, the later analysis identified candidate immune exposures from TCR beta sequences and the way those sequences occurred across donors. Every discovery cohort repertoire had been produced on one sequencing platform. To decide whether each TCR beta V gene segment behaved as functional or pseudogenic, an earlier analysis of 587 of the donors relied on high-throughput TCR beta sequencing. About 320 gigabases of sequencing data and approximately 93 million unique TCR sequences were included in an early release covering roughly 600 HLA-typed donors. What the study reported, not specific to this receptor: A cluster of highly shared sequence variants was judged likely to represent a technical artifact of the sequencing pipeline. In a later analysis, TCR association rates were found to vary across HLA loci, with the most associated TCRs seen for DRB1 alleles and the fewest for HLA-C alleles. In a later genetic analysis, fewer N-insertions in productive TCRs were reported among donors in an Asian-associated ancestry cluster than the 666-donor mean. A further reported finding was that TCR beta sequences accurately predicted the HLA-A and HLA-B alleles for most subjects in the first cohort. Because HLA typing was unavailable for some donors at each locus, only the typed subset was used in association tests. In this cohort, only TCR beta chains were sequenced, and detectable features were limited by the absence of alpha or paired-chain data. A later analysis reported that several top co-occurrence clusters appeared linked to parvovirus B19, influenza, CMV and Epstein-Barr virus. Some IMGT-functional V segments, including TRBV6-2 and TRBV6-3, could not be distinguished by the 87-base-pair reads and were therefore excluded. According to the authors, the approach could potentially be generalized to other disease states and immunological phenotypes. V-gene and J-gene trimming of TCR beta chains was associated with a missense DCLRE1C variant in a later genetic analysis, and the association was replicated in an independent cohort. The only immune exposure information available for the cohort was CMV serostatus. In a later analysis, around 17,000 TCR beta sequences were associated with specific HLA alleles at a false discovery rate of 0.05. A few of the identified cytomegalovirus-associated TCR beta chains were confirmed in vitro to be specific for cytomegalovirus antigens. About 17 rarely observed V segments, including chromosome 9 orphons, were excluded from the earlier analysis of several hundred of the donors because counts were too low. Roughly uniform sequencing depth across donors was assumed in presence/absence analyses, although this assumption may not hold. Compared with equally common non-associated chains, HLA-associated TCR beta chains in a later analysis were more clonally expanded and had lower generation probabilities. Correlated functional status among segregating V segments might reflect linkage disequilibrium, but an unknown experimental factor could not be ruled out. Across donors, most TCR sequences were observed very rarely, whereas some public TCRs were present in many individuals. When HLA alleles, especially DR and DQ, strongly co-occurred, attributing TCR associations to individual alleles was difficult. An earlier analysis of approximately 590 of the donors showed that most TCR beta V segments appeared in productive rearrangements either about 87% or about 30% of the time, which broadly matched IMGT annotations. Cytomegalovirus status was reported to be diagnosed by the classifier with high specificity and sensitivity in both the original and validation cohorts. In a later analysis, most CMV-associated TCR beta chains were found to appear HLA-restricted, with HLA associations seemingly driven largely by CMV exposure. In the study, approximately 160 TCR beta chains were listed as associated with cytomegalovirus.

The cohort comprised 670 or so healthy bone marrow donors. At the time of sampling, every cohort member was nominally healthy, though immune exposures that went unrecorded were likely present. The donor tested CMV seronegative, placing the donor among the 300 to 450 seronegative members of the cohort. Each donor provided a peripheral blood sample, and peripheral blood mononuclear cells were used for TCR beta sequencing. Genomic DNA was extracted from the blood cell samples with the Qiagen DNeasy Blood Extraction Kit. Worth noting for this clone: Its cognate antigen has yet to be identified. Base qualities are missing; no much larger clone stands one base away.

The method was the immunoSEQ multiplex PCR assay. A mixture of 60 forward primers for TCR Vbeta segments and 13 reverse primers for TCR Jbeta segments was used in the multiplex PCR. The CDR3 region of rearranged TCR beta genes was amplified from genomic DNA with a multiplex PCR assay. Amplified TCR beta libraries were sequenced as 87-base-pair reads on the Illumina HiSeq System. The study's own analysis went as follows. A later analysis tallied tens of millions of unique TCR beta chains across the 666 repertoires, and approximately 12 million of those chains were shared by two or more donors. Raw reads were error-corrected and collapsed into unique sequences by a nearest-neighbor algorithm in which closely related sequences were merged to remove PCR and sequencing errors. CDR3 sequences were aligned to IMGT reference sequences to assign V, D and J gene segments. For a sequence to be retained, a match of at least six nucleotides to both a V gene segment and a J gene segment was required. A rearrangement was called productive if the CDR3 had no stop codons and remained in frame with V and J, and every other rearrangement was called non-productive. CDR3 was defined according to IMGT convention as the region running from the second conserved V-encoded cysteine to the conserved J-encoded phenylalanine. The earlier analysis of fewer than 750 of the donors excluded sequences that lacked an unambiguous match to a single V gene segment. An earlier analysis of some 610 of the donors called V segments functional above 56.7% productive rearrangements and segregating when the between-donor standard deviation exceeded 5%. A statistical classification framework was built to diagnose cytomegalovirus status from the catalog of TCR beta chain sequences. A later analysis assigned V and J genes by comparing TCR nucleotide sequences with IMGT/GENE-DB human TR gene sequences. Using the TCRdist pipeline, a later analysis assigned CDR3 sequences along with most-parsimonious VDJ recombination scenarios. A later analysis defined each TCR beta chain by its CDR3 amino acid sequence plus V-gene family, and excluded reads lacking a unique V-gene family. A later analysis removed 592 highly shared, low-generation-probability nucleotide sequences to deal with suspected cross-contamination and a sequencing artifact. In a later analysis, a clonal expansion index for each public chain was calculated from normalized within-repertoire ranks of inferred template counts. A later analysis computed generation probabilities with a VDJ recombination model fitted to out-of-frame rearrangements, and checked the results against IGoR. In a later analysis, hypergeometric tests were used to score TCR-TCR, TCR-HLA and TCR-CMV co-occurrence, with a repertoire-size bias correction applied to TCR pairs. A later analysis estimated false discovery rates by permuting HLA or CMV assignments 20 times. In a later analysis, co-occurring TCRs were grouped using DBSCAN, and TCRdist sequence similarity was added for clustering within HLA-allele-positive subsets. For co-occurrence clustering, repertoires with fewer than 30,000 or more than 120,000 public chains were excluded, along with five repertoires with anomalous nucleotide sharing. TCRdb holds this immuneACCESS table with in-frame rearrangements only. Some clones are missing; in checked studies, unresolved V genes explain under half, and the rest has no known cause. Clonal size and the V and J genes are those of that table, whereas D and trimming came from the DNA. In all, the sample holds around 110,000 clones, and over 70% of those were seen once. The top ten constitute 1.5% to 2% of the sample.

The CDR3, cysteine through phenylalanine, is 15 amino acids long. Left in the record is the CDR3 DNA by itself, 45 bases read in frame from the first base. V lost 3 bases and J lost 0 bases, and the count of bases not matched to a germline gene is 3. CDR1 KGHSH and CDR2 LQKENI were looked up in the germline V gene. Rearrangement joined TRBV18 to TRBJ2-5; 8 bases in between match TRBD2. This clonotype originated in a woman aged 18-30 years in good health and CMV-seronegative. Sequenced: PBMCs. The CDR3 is CASSPPGGYQETQYF. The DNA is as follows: TGTGCCAGCTCACCGCCGGGAGGGTACCAAGAGACCCAGTACTTC.